The 31 T cell receptor beta chains below were found in one sample sequenced in a study of T-cell reconstitution after alpha-beta-depleted transplantation in children. TCRbeta library construction was performed incorporating unique molecular identifiers. TCRdb re-analysed the PCR reads in MiXCR, keeping a single row per CDR3 protein. The data contain 17,000 or so distinct CDR3 sequences, 9.5% to 15% of them singletons. The material was PBMCs, mostly from graft donor cells, obtained 180 days after TCRalphabeta/CD19-depleted stem cell transplant. The receptors derive from a boy under two years old who had a stem cell transplant for Wiskott-Aldrich syndrome, so the T cells may come from the graft donor.

J is TRBJ1-5 and V is TRBV12-3 or TRBV12-4; D may be TRBD1 (5 bases). This CDR3 is built from 17 residues. The V end was cut by 6 bases, the J end by 5 bases, with 23 bases between. The CDR3 region is CASSRPPSFEGDQPQHF. The CDR3 nucleotides read TGTGCCAGCAGCCGCCCCCCGTCGTTTGAAGGGGATCAGCCCCAGCATTTT.

With regard to this clonotype: One junction end does not reproduce the germline sequence, and a read error may be involved. The rearrangement uses TRBV5-1 and TRBJ2-7; TRBD1 aligns across 7 bases. Per the germline V gene, CDR1 is SGHRS and CDR2 is YFSETQ. The CDR3 length is 14 residues. CDR3 sequence (DNA): TGCGCCGGCAGCACGGACAGGACAAGTTACGAGCAGTACTTC. It specifies CAGSTDRTSYEQYF.

This clonotype was recorded at least ten times. The gene calls are TRBV7-9 and TRBJ1-6, with 7 bases identical to TRBD1. The CDR3 has 15 residues. Germline V lookup: CDR1 SEHNR, CDR2 FQNEAQ (reference sequence). Trimming at V came to 5 bases and at J to 8 bases, leaving 9 bases not matched to a gene. CDR3 in DNA: TGTGCCAGCAGCCCCGGACAGGTACCTGATTCACCCCTCCACTTT. Translation: CASSPGQVPDSPLHF.

This clonotype came up a few times. This chain links TRBV20-1 with TRBJ1-2; D is possibly TRBD1 (6 bases). V was trimmed by 3 bases and J by 0 bases, leaving 14 bases between them. The CDR3 consists of 15 residues. CDR1 is DFQATT and CDR2 is SNEGSKA in the germline V gene (reference sequence). CDR3 amino acids: CSARNEQGTNYGYTF. The CDR3 DNA reads as TGCAGTGCTAGGAACGAACAGGGTACTAACTATGGCTACACCTTC.

This clonotype was detected ten times or more. DNA of the CDR3: TGTGCCAGCAGCTTATATCTGGGGACGGCCCAGTACTTC. Its translation is CASSLYLGTAQYF. The chain links TRBV7-9 to TRBJ2-5; D tentatively reads TRBD1 or TRBD2 (5 bases each). CDR1 is SEHNR, CDR2 FQNEAQ, per germline (reference sequence). The CDR3 is made up of 13 amino acids. The V and J ends lost 2 bases and 9 bases respectively, with 13 bases between them.

This clonotype was detected ten times or more. The V and J genes are TRBV28 and TRBJ2-7; D not certain. CDR1 is MDHEN, CDR2 SYDVKM, per germline. Trimming took 8 bases from V and 0 from J, leaving 11 bases between them. The CDR3 is made up of 13 amino acids. CDR3: CASQDGFSYEQYF. In nucleotides, the CDR3 is TGTGCCAGCCAAGATGGATTCTCCTACGAGCAGTACTTC.

The CDR3 nucleotides read TGCGCCAGCAGGGTTCACACCGGGGAGCTGTTTTTT. Amino acids: CASRVHTGELFF. The rearrangement links TRBV5-1 to TRBJ2-2; D not resolved. Germline loops: CDR1 SGHRS, CDR2 YFSETQ. The germline V and J ends were trimmed by 5 bases and 3 bases, with 5 bases remaining between them. The CDR3 extends over 12 amino acids.

This clonotype showed up just a few times. The chain couples TRBV29-1 to TRBJ1-2; D is uncertain. Deletions cut 0 bases from V and 4 bases from J, with 6 bases between. The CDR3 runs 12 residues. Germline V gene sequence: CDR1 SQVTM, CDR2 ANQGSEA. CDR3 DNA sequence: TGCAGCGTTGAAGATCCCGGCTATGGCTACACCTTC. This gives the protein CSVEDPGYGYTF.

This clonotype was seen a handful of times. The chain employs TRBV5-1 and TRBJ2-2, with TRBD1 matching over 7 bases. CDR1 and CDR2 (germline): SGHRS, YFSETQ. The CDR3 contains 15 residues. J gave up 1 base and V 3 bases, and 3 bases lay outside the gene matches. The CDR3 reads CASSWGTENTGELFF. CDR3 in DNA: TGCGCCAGCAGCTGGGGGACAGAGAACACCGGGGAGCTGTTTTTT.

V gene TRBV27 combines with J gene TRBJ2-2, with a tentative D call TRBD1 (7 bases). Per germline, CDR1 MNHEY and CDR2 SMNVEV (reference sequence). V shed 8 bases and J shed 4 bases, with 14 bases lying between them. This CDR3 comprises 14 residues. The CDR3 sequence is CASQGGHGTGELFF. The CDR3 nucleotides are TGTGCCAGCCAGGGGGGACATGGCACCGGGGAGCTGTTTTTT.

This chain joins TRBV28 and TRBJ1-5; the match to TRBD1 covers 9 bases. Germline loops: CDR1 MDHEN, CDR2 SYDVKM. J was trimmed by 5 bases and V by 2 bases; bases with no gene match: 13. CDR3 length: 18 residues. The CDR3 spells CASSLRRGQGRAYQPQHF. The CDR3 region has the DNA TGTGCCAGCAGTTTAAGGAGGGGACAGGGTAGGGCCTATCAGCCCCAGCATTTT.

This clonotype was detected ten times or more. The genes are TRBV29-1 and TRBJ2-5, with D perhaps matching TRBD2 (5 bases). Germline CDR1 and CDR2: SQVTM and ANQGSEA. V lost 3 bases to trimming and J lost 4 bases, with 6 bases between them. This CDR3 spans 11 amino acids. In DNA form, the CDR3 reads TGCAGCGTTGAGCGGGTAGAGACCCAGTACTTC. As protein: CSVERVETQYF.

This rearrangement joins TRBV7-9 to TRBJ2-7; possible D gene TRBD2, 6 bases. Trimming took 6 bases from V and 5 from J, leaving 14 bases between them. The CDR3 loop spans 13 amino acids. Germline V gene data show CDR1 as SEHNR and CDR2 as FQNEAQ (reference sequence). The CDR3 DNA sequence: TGTGCCAGCAGGGGGCGGTCGGGGGACGAGCAGTACTTC. Protein product: CASRGRSGDEQYF.

In this sample, this clonotype turned up many times. J is TRBJ2-2 and V is TRBV4-3; D not resolved. Germline V gives CDR1 LGHNA, CDR2 YSLEER. The CDR3 loop spans 14 amino acids. Deletions cut 0 bases from V and 1 base from J, with 3 bases between. The CDR3 nucleotides are TGCGCCAGCAGCCAAGACTTGAACACCGGGGAGCTGTTTTTT. Translation gives CASSQDLNTGELFF.

This clonotype was picked up many times. This sequence joins TRBV29-1 and TRBJ1-1; D remains ambiguous. Trimming cost V 6 bases and J 3 bases, with 14 bases left between them. CDR1 and CDR2 (germline): SQVTM, ANQGSEA. The CDR3 is 13 residues long. The DNA for the CDR3 is TGCAGCGTAACCGAGCACGGGGACACTGAAGCTTTCTTT. Its translation: CSVTEHGDTEAFF.

This clonotype was seen at least ten times. This chain connects TRBV5-6 to TRBJ2-5; no definite D call. This CDR3 comprises 14 residues. Trimming left V 0 bases short and J 1 base short, with 7 bases between. The germline V gene has CDR1 SGHDT and CDR2 YYEEEE. CDR3 nucleotides: TGTGCCAGCAGCTTGGTTCAGAGCCAAGAGACCCAGTACTTC. It translates to CASSLVQSQETQYF.

This clonotype was seen repeatedly, ten times or more. The CDR3 region has the DNA TGTGCCAGCAGCCAGGGGGGTAGGAACTATGGCTACACCTTC. Its protein product is CASSQGGRNYGYTF. The chain recombines TRBV7-9 with TRBJ1-2, with 7 bases matching TRBD1. V shed 5 bases, J shed 2 bases, and the junction held 5 bases outside the gene matches. CDR1 is SEHNR, CDR2 FQNEAQ, per germline (reference sequence). The CDR3 has 14 amino acids.

This clonotype was counted at least ten times. V is TRBV20-1 and J is TRBJ1-1; 7 bases are a match to TRBD1. CDR1 and CDR2 from the germline V gene are DFQATT and SNEGSKA (reference sequence). CDR3 length equals 13 residues. Trimming removed 5 bases from V and 7 bases from J; junction bases left unmatched: 10. The CDR3 region has the DNA TGCAGTGCTCTCGGGGACAGCAATGATGAAGCTTTCTTT. Translating gives CSALGDSNDEAFF.

A note on this clonotype: Given a much more abundant clone one base away, this may be a read error. The chain joins TRBV14 to TRBJ1-1; D is unresolved. CDR1 is SGHDN and CDR2 is FVKESK in the germline V gene. The CDR3 runs to 13 residues. The CDR3 reads CASSQELNTEALF. The CDR3 DNA reads TGTGCCAGCAGCCAAGAGCTGAACACTGAAGCTTTGTTT.

This clonotype appeared many times. V gene TRBV28 combines with J gene TRBJ2-5, with a weak D call TRBD2 (7 bases). Trimming cost V 9 bases and J 5 bases, with 16 bases left between them. The CDR3 has 13 residues. The germline V gene encodes CDR1 MDHEN and CDR2 SYDVKM. The CDR3 sequence is CASLMGGAETQYF. The CDR3 nucleotides are TGTGCCAGTCTCATGGGGGGGGCTGAGACCCAGTACTTC.

In the case of this clonotype: Relative to the germline gene, one junction end is altered; a read error may explain this. The chain is built from TRBV11-1 and TRBJ2-6; D tentatively reads TRBD1 or TRBD2 (5 bases each). There are 18 residues in the CDR3. CDR1 is SGHAT, CDR2 FQDESV, per germline (reference sequence). The CDR3 region is CASSLAQRARSGANGLTF. CDR3 sequence (DNA): TGTGCCAGCAGCTTAGCGCAGAGGGCCCGCTCTGGGGCCAACGGCCTGACTTTC.

This clonotype was recorded many times. The rearrangement joins TRBV10-2 to TRBJ2-1; D is perhaps TRBD2 (6 bases). The CDR3 length is 15 residues. V was trimmed by 4 bases and J by 0 bases, leaving 10 bases between them. Germline loops: CDR1 WSHSY, CDR2 SAAADI. The CDR3 is CASSGGGISYNEQFF. The CDR3 region has the DNA TGCGCCAGCAGTGGAGGCGGGATCTCCTACAATGAGCAGTTCTTC.

The gene calls are TRBV7-6 and TRBJ2-5; D assignment may be TRBD1 or TRBD2 (6 bases each). CDR1 SGHVS and CDR2 FNYEAQ come from the germline V gene. This CDR3 has 15 residues. V lost 5 bases, J lost 5 bases, and 18 bases lay in between. The CDR3 here is CASSPDWGARETQYF. CDR3 in DNA: TGTGCCAGCAGCCCAGATTGGGGGGCTCGGGAGACCCAGTACTTC.

This clonotype appeared many times. This chain joins TRBV12-3 or TRBV12-4 and TRBJ2-3, with D tentatively TRBD2 (6 bases). The CDR3 extends over 16 amino acids. V lost 8 bases, J lost 0 bases, and 18 bases lay in between. The CDR3 DNA is TGTGCCAGCGGACTACAATTAAAAGGAAGCACAGATACGCAGTATTTT. Encoded protein: CASGLQLKGSTDTQYF.

V gene TRBV7-9 combines with J gene TRBJ1-1; D remains unclear. Trimming took 2 bases from V and 7 from J, leaving 8 bases between them. Germline V gene sequence: CDR1 SEHNR, CDR2 FQNEAQ (reference sequence). This CDR3 has 12 amino acids. The CDR3 sequence is CASSLRGFEAFF. The CDR3 nucleotides read TGTGCCAGCAGCTTAAGAGGGTTTGAAGCTTTCTTT.

This clonotype has just a few counts. The chain couples TRBV5-1 to TRBJ2-7; 7 nucleotides align to TRBD1. Germline V CDR1 and CDR2: SGHRS, YFSETQ. The CDR3 is 15 amino acids. Germline trimming cut 3 bases from V and 5 bases from J; bases unmatched to any gene: 11. Written as DNA, the CDR3 is TGCGCCAGCAGCTCCCCCGGGACAGCGGTAAACGAGCAGTACTTC. It encodes CASSSPGTAVNEQYF.

The sample holds many counts of this clonotype. This chain links TRBV5-1 with TRBJ1-1; possible D gene TRBD1, 6 bases. The length of the CDR3 is 15 residues. Germline CDR1 reads SGHRS; CDR2 reads YFSETQ. Trimming left V 1 base short and J 3 bases short, with 13 bases between. The CDR3 DNA is TGCGCCAGCAGCTTGTTTGGGGGCGAGTACACTGAAGCTTTCTTT. Its translation is CASSLFGGEYTEAFF.

Only a few counts were recorded for this clonotype. This rearrangement joins TRBV7-9 to TRBJ2-6; D gene ambiguous. The CDR3 length is 13 residues. Germline V gives CDR1 SEHNR, CDR2 FQNEAQ (reference sequence). V was clipped by 7 bases and J by 1 base, with 5 bases between them. CDR3: CASKSSGANVLTF. The CDR3 nucleotides read TGTGCCAGCAAGTCGTCTGGGGCCAACGTCCTGACTTTC.

There are a few counts of this clonotype. The chain carries TRBV7-9 and TRBJ2-1, with D uncertain. Germline V gene sequence: CDR1 SEHNR, CDR2 FQNEAQ (reference sequence). This CDR3 has 14 residues. Trimming pared 2 bases from V and 6 bases from J, leaving 11 bases between. CDR3 in amino acids: CASSLIRAVNEQFF. The CDR3 DNA reads TGTGCCAGCAGCTTAATCCGGGCCGTCAATGAGCAGTTCTTC.

The chain carries TRBV27 and TRBJ2-3, with D tentatively TRBD2 (6 bases). Germline-derived CDR1 and CDR2 are MNHEY and SMNVEV (reference sequence). The CDR3 loop spans 16 amino acids. Trimming stripped 11 bases from V and 0 bases from J, with 21 bases between. The CDR3 protein is CARRPDYHLSTDTQYF. The DNA for the CDR3 is TGTGCCCGACGTCCGGACTACCACCTTAGCACAGATACGCAGTATTTT.

This chain uses TRBV14 with TRBJ2-3; 9 bases align to TRBD2. The length of the CDR3 is 17 residues. The ends lost 0 bases at V and 5 bases at J; junction bases unmatched: 9. Germline CDR1 reads SGHDN; CDR2 reads FVKESK. The CDR3 protein is CASSQDRIAGVVDTQYF. In DNA, the CDR3 is TGTGCCAGCAGCCAAGATAGAATAGCGGGAGTAGTAGATACGCAGTATTTT.